This entry lists 24 T cell receptor beta chains sequenced from one sample in a study of blood T cell repertoires in COVID-19. Profiled with immunoSEQ multiplex PCR; TCRdb holds only in-frame clones, not every one. This table holds 250,000 to 350,000 clones, 87% found once. The sample taken for sequencing was peripheral blood. These receptors were taken from a woman between 45 and 65 years old who had recovered from COVID-19.

This chain links TRBV18 with TRBJ2-1; TRBD2 agrees at 9 bases. This CDR3 is 16 amino acids long. Germline trimming cut 3 bases from V and 8 bases from J; bases unmatched to any gene: 11. Germline-derived CDR1 and CDR2 are KGHSH and LQKENI. The CDR3 nucleotides are TGTGCCAGCTCACCTAAGCTAGCGGGATCTTTTTATGAGCAGTTCTTC. It encodes CASSPKLAGSFYEQFF.

This chain uses TRBV7-2 with TRBJ2-2; a weak D match, TRBD2 (5 bases). This CDR3 has 14 residues. V was cut by 5 bases and J by 1 base, with 8 bases left in between. Germline CDR1 reads SGHTA; CDR2 reads FQGNSA. The chain's CDR3 is CASSRRENTGELFF. In nucleotides, the CDR3 is TGTGCCAGCAGCCGCCGGGAGAACACCGGGGAGCTGTTTTTT.

This clone was seen only once. This chain links TRBV9 with TRBJ1-1; possible D gene TRBD1, 6 bases. Germline V lookup: CDR1 SGDLS, CDR2 YYNGEE. V lost 4 bases to trimming and J lost 5 bases, with 15 bases between them. The CDR3 loop spans 14 amino acids. Written as DNA, the CDR3 is TGTGCCAGCAGCCCGGACAGCCCGGGGACTGAAGCTTTCTTT. It is translated as CASSPDSPGTEAFF.

CDR3 sequence: CSASRAGAFPGDTQYF. CDR3 nucleotides: TGCAGTGCTAGTCGAGCGGGAGCTTTCCCCGGAGATACGCAGTATTTT. The V call is TRBV20-1, the J call TRBJ2-3; 8 nucleotides match TRBD2. V lost 3 bases and J lost 5; bases outside the gene matches: 13. The CDR3 covers 16 residues. CDR1 is DFQATT, CDR2 SNEGSKA, per germline (reference sequence).

The chain is built from TRBV30 and TRBJ2-2; 7 nucleotides align to TRBD2. Germline V CDR1 and CDR2: GTSNPN, SVGIG (reference sequence). This CDR3 spans 15 amino acids. V shed 0 bases and J 4 bases; nucleotides not matched to a gene: 5. The CDR3: CAWSVGGRGTGELFF. CDR3 coding DNA: TGTGCCTGGAGTGTGGGAGGGCGGGGCACCGGGGAGCTGTTTTTT.

The chain carries TRBV6-5 and TRBJ1-1; D remains ambiguous. Trimming left V 4 bases short and J 0 bases short, with 6 bases between. Germline CDR1 and CDR2: MNHEY and SVGAGI. The CDR3 spans 13 residues. In DNA form, the CDR3 reads TGTGCCAGCAGTTCTCAGTTGAACACTGAAGCTTTCTTT. This gives the protein CASSSQLNTEAFF.

This clone occurred once. The J gene is TRBJ1-2, the V gene TRBV6-5; D might be TRBD1 (5 bases). The CDR3 is 13 residues long. The germline V gene encodes CDR1 MNHEY and CDR2 SVGAGI. With 7 bases removed from V and 6 bases from J, the gap between germline ends came to 15 bases. The DNA of the CDR3 is TGTGCCAGCATTACCAGGGTAGGGAATGGCTACACCTTC. Its protein is CASITRVGNGYTF.

The rearrangement links TRBV5-1 to TRBJ2-5; D not certain. The CDR3 runs 14 residues. Germline assignment: CDR1 SGHRS and CDR2 YFSETQ. V lost 4 bases, J lost 2 bases, and 12 bases lay in between. CDR3 amino acids: CASSAYTTQETQYF. DNA for the CDR3: TGCGCCAGCAGCGCCTATACTACGCAAGAGACCCAGTACTTC.

This rearrangement joins TRBV5-4 to TRBJ1-1; D uncertain. This CDR3 spans 15 amino acids. CDR1 is SGHNT and CDR2 is YYREEE in the germline V gene (reference sequence). The V end lost 4 bases, the J end lost 0 bases, and 13 bases lay between the germline ends. CDR3 nucleotide sequence: TGTGCCAGCAGCCCAGATAGGAGAATGAACACTGAAGCTTTCTTT. Translated, it gives CASSPDRRMNTEAFF.

The V call is TRBV9, the J call TRBJ2-2; the D gene is possibly TRBD1 (6 bases). The CDR3 runs 17 residues. Trimming left V 3 bases short and J 4 bases short, with 19 bases between. Germline CDR1 reads SGDLS; CDR2 reads YYNGEE. CDR3 loop: CASSAPRSRGITGELFF. The CDR3 DNA follows: TGTGCCAGCAGCGCCCCCCGTAGCAGGGGCATCACCGGGGAGCTGTTTTTT.

The chain links TRBV2 to TRBJ2-5, with a tentative D call TRBD1 (5 bases). CDR1 and CDR2 (germline): SNHLY, FYNNEI. Deletions cut 3 bases from V and 5 bases from J, with 10 bases between. CDR3 length: 13 residues. The CDR3 coding sequence is TGTGCCAGCAGTGACAGGGAAGGGGAGACCCAGTACTTC. Protein: CASSDREGETQYF.

The V and J genes are TRBV9 and TRBJ1-5, with D possibly TRBD1 on 5 matching bases. The CDR3 consists of 14 residues. CDR1 is SGDLS, CDR2 YYNGEE, per germline. Trimming shortened V by 2 bases and J by 6 bases, and 12 bases separated the two germline ends. CDR3 coding DNA: TGTGCCAGCAGCGTGGGGGGAAGCGGTCAGCCCCAGCATTTT. This translates into CASSVGGSGQPQHF.

The rearrangement links TRBV5-4 to TRBJ1-6, with a weak D call TRBD1 (6 bases). The CDR3 runs 16 residues. Trimming left V 1 base short and J 4 bases short, with 12 bases between. Germline-derived CDR1 and CDR2 are SGHNT and YYREEE (reference sequence). In DNA, the CDR3 is TGTGCCAGCAGCTTGAGAGGGGGGGGGTATAATTCACCCCTCCACTTT. Translating it yields CASSLRGGGYNSPLHF.

The chain has TRBV6-2 or TRBV6-3 and TRBJ1-5, with 11 bases fitting TRBD1. The germline V gene encodes CDR1 MNHEY and CDR2 SVGEGT. The V segment lost 5 bases and the J segment 6 bases; nucleotides outside the gene matches: 9. The CDR3 spans 16 residues. The CDR3 DNA follows: TGTGCCAGCAGTCTATTGGGACAGGGGGAAGGTCAGCCCCAGCATTTT. Translated, it gives CASSLLGQGEGQPQHF.

The chain uses TRBV7-9 and TRBJ1-2, with D possibly TRBD1 on 6 matching bases. Germline V gene lookup returns CDR1 SEHNR and CDR2 FQNEAQ (reference sequence). The germline V and J ends were trimmed by 4 bases and 6 bases, with 15 bases remaining between them. CDR3 length: 14 amino acids. This CDR3 is CASSSDRRSDGYTF. CDR3 in DNA: TGTGCCAGCAGCTCAGACAGGAGAAGCGATGGCTACACCTTC.

The chain is built from TRBV19 and TRBJ1-6; D may be TRBD1 (6 bases). Trimming took off 10 bases at V and 10 bases at J, with 20 bases between the two ends. Per the germline V gene, CDR1 is LNHDA and CDR2 is SQIVND (reference sequence). There are 14 residues in the CDR3. The CDR3 sequence is CATTKEGVGSPLHF. The CDR3 DNA sequence: TGTGCCACCACAAAAGAGGGGGTCGGGTCACCCCTCCACTTT.

This chain links TRBV5-1 with TRBJ1-5; D remains unclear. Germline V gene data show CDR1 as SGHRS and CDR2 as YFSETQ. CDR3 length: 15 amino acids. Trimming left V 0 bases short and J 5 bases short, with 12 bases between. CDR3 in amino acids: CASSLDPGPDQPQHF. The CDR3 DNA follows: TGCGCCAGCAGCTTGGATCCTGGGCCGGATCAGCCCCAGCATTTT.

V gene TRBV4-2 combines with J gene TRBJ2-5, with TRBD1 matching over 9 bases. Germline V lookup: CDR1 LGHNA, CDR2 YNFKEQ. The V and J ends lost 3 bases and 5 bases, in that order; junction bases with no gene match: 10. This CDR3 region has 16 residues. CDR3 in amino acids: CASSHHRGPDGETQYF. CDR3 coding DNA: TGTGCCAGCAGCCATCACAGGGGGCCTGACGGTGAGACCCAGTACTTC.

The rearrangement links TRBV9 to TRBJ2-7, with 8 nucleotides matching TRBD2. This CDR3 region has 14 residues. Unmatched junction bases numbered 6, after V lost 4 bases and J lost 3 bases. The germline V gene encodes CDR1 SGDLS and CDR2 YYNGEE. CDR3 nucleotide sequence: TGTGCCAGCAGCCCCAGCGGGAGCCACTACGAGCAGTACTTC. Translating it yields CASSPSGSHYEQYF.

The chain uses TRBV24-1 and TRBJ2-1, with D possibly TRBD1 on 5 matching bases. V was pared by 9 bases and J by 8 bases, with 16 bases between. The CDR3 extends over 13 amino acids. Per germline, CDR1 KGHDR and CDR2 SFDVKD. Here the CDR3 reads CATQGSTPDEQFF. The DNA for the CDR3 is TGTGCCACCCAGGGCTCCACTCCGGATGAGCAGTTCTTC.

The table lists this clone with a few counts. This chain joins TRBV6-2 or TRBV6-3 and TRBJ1-5, with D tentatively TRBD1 (6 bases). Trimming pared 2 bases from V and 4 bases from J, leaving 12 bases between. The CDR3 sequence is 15 residues long. Germline lookup yields CDR1 MNHEY and CDR2 SVGEGT. The CDR3 loop reads CASSYPGHPNQPQHF. CDR3 bases: TGTGCCAGCAGTTACCCGGGACACCCGAATCAGCCCCAGCATTTT.

The rearrangement joins TRBV9 to TRBJ1-2; 11 bases align to TRBD1. Germline V gene lookup returns CDR1 SGDLS and CDR2 YYNGEE. This CDR3 is built from 15 residues. With 0 bases clipped from V and 4 bases from J, the junction kept 2 bases outside the gene matches. The CDR3 bases are TGTGCCAGCAGCGTAGGAGGGACAGGGGGCTATGGCTACACCTTC. Translated, it gives CASSVGGTGGYGYTF. The variable domain in full, with the rest retrieved from reference TRBV9 and TRBJ1-2, is DSGVTQTPKHLITATGQRVTLRCSPRSGDLSVYWYQQSLDQGLQFLIQYYNGEERAKGNILERFSAQQFPDLHSELNLSSLELGDSALYFCASSVGGTGGYGYTFGSGTRLTVV.

The chain combines TRBV19 with TRBJ1-4; TRBD1 matches 7 bases. Germline lookup yields CDR1 LNHDA and CDR2 SQIVND (reference sequence). J was trimmed by 0 bases and V by 5 bases; bases with no gene match: 9. The CDR3 covers 17 residues. This chain's CDR3 is CASSSRLGQATNEKLFF. Here the CDR3 DNA reads TGTGCCAGTAGTTCTAGACTTGGACAGGCAACTAATGAAAAACTGTTTTTT.

There are a few counts of this clone. The gene calls are TRBV28 and TRBJ1-2; D gene ambiguous. Germline CDR1 MDHEN, CDR2 SYDVKM. Trimming took 4 bases from V and 4 from J, leaving 4 bases between them. The CDR3 length is 11 residues. CDR3 region: CASSSGYGYTF. Written as DNA, the CDR3 is TGTGCCAGCAGTTCCGGCTATGGCTACACCTTC.